The sequence of this TCR beta chain was determined in a study of OX40 agonist ivuxolimab in advanced cancers. Profiled with immunoSEQ multiplex PCR; TCRdb holds only in-frame clones, not every one. The sample includes about 77,000 clones, less than 95% seen only once; the top ten take about 1.8%. Notes on this clone: At one boundary the junction diverges from the germline segment, which might be a read error.

The CDR3 consists of 14 residues. Germline V gene lookup returns CDR1 KGHSH and CDR2 LQKENI. J is TRBJ2-5 and V is TRBV18, with a weak D call TRBD2 (5 bases). Material: CD4+ or CD8+ T cells sorted from blood, obtained in a trial of the OX40 agonist ivuxolimab. The source of this sequence is an adult with an advanced solid tumor such as melanoma, head and neck, liver or kidney cancer. The CDR3 here is CAGSPRPGIETQYF. The CDR3 DNA follows: TGTGCCGGCTCACCACGCCCGGGGATAGAGACCCAGTACTTC.